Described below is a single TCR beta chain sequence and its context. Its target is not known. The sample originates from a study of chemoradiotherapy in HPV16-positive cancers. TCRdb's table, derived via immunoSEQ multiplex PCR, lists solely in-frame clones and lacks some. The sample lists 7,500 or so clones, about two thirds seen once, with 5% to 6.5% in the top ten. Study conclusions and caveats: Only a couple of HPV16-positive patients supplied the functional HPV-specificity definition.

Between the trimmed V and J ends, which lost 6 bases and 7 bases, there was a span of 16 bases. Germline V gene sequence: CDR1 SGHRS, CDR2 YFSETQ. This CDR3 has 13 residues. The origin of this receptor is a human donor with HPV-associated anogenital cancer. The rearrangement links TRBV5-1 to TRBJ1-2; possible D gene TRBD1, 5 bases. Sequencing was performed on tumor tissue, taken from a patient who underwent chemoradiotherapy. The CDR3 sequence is CASIGGEKSGYTF. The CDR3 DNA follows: TGCGCCAGCATCGGGGGAGAGAAGAGTGGCTACACCTTC.